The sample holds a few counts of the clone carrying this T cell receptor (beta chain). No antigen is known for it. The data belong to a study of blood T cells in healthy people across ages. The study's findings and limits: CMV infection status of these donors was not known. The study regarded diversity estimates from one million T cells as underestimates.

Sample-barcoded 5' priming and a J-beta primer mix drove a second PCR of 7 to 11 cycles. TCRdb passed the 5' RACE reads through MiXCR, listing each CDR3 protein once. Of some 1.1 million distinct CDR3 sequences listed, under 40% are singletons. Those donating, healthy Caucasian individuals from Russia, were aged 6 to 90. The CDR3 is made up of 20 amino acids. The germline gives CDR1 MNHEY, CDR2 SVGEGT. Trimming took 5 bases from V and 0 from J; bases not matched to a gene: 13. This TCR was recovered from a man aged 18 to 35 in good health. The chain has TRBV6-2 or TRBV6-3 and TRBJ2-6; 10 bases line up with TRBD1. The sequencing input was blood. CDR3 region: CASSRQGANTYSSGANVLTF. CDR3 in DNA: TGTGCCAGCAGTCGACAGGGGGCTAATACATATTCCTCTGGGGCCAACGTCCTGACTTTC.